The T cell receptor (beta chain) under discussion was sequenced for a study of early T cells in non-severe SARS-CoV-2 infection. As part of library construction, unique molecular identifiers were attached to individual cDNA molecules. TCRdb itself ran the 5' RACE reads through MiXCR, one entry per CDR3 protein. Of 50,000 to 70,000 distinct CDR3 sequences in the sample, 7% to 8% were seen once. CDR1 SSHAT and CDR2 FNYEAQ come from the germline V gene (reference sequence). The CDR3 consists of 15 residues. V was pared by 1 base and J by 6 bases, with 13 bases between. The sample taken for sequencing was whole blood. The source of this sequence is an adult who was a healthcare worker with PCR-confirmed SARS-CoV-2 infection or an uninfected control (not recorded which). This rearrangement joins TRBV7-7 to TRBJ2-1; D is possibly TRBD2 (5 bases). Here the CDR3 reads CASSLDPGGLNEQFF. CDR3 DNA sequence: TGTGCCAGCAGCTTAGATCCAGGAGGACTCAATGAGCAGTTCTTC.